This T cell receptor beta chain emerged from a study of shared clonotypes between healthy human individuals. Study outcomes and limitations: Naive subsets generally exceeded memory subsets in estimated richness. Of the naive CD4 clonotypes, approximately 5% were shared across several donors. Unshared clonotypes carried lower generation probabilities than those common to all four donors.

As to this clone: The antigen is unknown.

The naive CD8 subset, CD45RO-negative cells positively selected for CCR7, excluded terminally differentiated effector memory CD45RA+ cells. Sorted-subset replicate PCRs used around 200 ng DNA, approximately 33,000 T cell genomes. Clones were read by immunoSEQ multiplex PCR, and TCRdb kept only the in-frame ones, dropping some. This table holds approximately 2,200,000 clones, roughly 91% found once. Germline CDR1 is LNHDA and CDR2 is SQIVND (reference sequence). Trimming removed 5 bases from V and 0 bases from J, with 22 bases in between. The CDR3 spans 18 residues. The TCR was taken from a young man in good health. Some clones in this sample may be carry-over from other donors' samples. The sequencing sample was made of naive CD8+ T cells from PBMCs. This chain connects TRBV19 to TRBJ1-1; tentative D call: TRBD1 (5 bases). CDR3 sequence: CASSLGRTMGGMNTEAFF. CDR3 coding DNA: TGTGCCAGTAGTCTCGGACGGACTATGGGGGGTATGAACACTGAAGCTTTCTTT.